The 22 T cell receptor beta chains presented below share a single source sample, sequenced in a study of blood T cell repertoires in COVID-19. Clones were sequenced by immunoSEQ multiplex PCR, and TCRdb holds only the in-frame ones, with some missing. This sample carries roughly 70,000 clones, around 74% of them seen once, and the ten largest clones take around 14%. The sequenced sample was peripheral blood. Receptors originate from a man aged 60-69 years with COVID-19, enrolled during active disease.

The chain is built from TRBV30 and TRBJ2-1; D perhaps matches TRBD1 (5 bases). The V and J ends lost 2 bases and 7 bases respectively, with 12 bases between them. The CDR3 has 13 residues. The V gene's germline CDR1 is GTSNPN and CDR2 SVGIG (reference sequence). CDR3 nucleotides: TGTGCCTGGAGTTGGGTCAGGGAAAATGAGCAGTTCTTC. Protein: CAWSWVRENEQFF.

V gene TRBV5-1 combines with J gene TRBJ2-7; TRBD2 aligns across 7 bases. Unmatched junction bases numbered 6, after V lost 5 bases and J lost 4 bases. Germline V gives CDR1 SGHRS, CDR2 YFSETQ. The CDR3 length is 13 residues. CDR3 nucleotides: TGCGCCAGCAGGTGGGAGGGCCGGTACGAGCAGTACTTC. Its translation is CASRWEGRYEQYF.

A few counts support this clone. This sequence joins TRBV11-2 and TRBJ1-2; 7 nucleotides align to TRBD1. V was pared by 4 bases and J by 2 bases, with 7 bases of the junction left unmatched. Germline CDR1 reads SGHAT; CDR2 reads FQNNGV. The CDR3 consists of 15 residues. The CDR3 loop reads CASSSIGTDNYGYTF. For the CDR3, the DNA is TGTGCCAGCAGCTCCATTGGGACAGACAACTATGGCTACACCTTC.

J is TRBJ1-2 and V is TRBV6-5; 7 nucleotides line up with TRBD1. V was pared by 2 bases and J by 7 bases, with 4 bases of the junction left unmatched. The germline CDR1 and CDR2 sequences are MNHEY and SVGAGI. The CDR3 has 13 residues. CDR3 residues: CASSYTNRGGYTF. The CDR3 DNA follows: TGTGCCAGCAGTTACACCAACAGGGGTGGCTACACCTTC.

V and J are TRBV7-9 and TRBJ2-3; D is unclear. From germline, CDR1 is SEHNR and CDR2 FQNEAQ (reference sequence). V was cut by 5 bases and J by 3 bases, with 6 bases left in between. This CDR3 has 12 residues. CDR3 residues: CASSPRTDTQYF. The CDR3 region has the DNA TGTGCCAGCAGCCCCCGGACAGATACGCAGTATTTT.

This clone appeared many times. The J gene is TRBJ2-5, the V gene TRBV7-2; 10 bases fit TRBD2. The CDR3 extends over 19 amino acids. CDR1 and CDR2 from the germline V gene are SGHTA and FQGNSA. The V and J ends lost 2 bases and 5 bases, in that order; junction bases with no gene match: 17. The CDR3 region is CASSLPSSGGPYHSETQYF. DNA of the CDR3: TGTGCCAGCAGCTTACCCTCTAGCGGGGGACCTTACCACAGTGAGACCCAGTACTTC.

This clone was recorded once. V and J are TRBV7-2 and TRBJ2-4, with 12 bases lining up with TRBD2. This CDR3 is built from 15 residues. J gave up 15 bases and V 5 bases, and 14 bases lay outside the gene matches. Germline V CDR1 and CDR2: SGHTA, FQGNSA. CDR3 sequence: CASSRRASGGGESYF. DNA of the CDR3: TGTGCCAGCAGCCGGAGGGCTAGCGGGGGGGGAGAGTCGTACTTC.

The chain joins TRBV2 to TRBJ2-3; 8 nucleotides align to TRBD1. Germline-derived CDR1 and CDR2 are SNHLY and FYNNEI. Trimming at V came to 7 bases and at J to 5 bases, leaving 8 bases not matched to a gene. The CDR3 runs to 14 residues. CDR3 region: CASKVDRGRDTQYF. CDR3 nucleotide sequence: TGTGCCAGCAAAGTAGACAGGGGTAGAGATACGCAGTATTTT.

This chain links TRBV29-1 with TRBJ2-3; 7 positions agree with TRBD2. This CDR3 has 15 amino acids. Germline V CDR1 and CDR2: SQVTM, ANQGSEA. Trimming removed 1 base from V and 1 base from J; junction bases left unmatched: 5. CDR3 amino acids: CSVEGLAGGTDTQYF. DNA of the CDR3: TGCAGCGTTGAAGGACTGGCGGGAGGCACAGATACGCAGTATTTT.

V is TRBV19 and J is TRBJ1-2, with 7 bases aligning to TRBD1. CDR3 length: 15 amino acids. The junction had 4 bases not matched to a gene; V was cut back by 3 bases and J by 0 bases. CDR1 is LNHDA and CDR2 is SQIVND in the germline V gene (reference sequence). The CDR3 DNA sequence: TGTGCCAGTAGTATCGACAGGGTCGCTAACTATGGCTACACCTTC. Protein: CASSIDRVANYGYTF. The full variable domain, in which reference TRBV19 and TRBJ1-2 provide the parts outside the CDR3, is DGGITQSPKYLFRKEGQNVTLSCEQNLNHDAMYWYRQDPGQGLRLIYYSQIVNDFQKGDIAEGYSVSREKKESFPLTVTSAQKNPTAFYLCASSIDRVANYGYTFGSGTRLTVV.

The rearrangement links TRBV10-1 to TRBJ2-3; 7 bases align to TRBD1. After removal of 4 bases from V and 4 bases from J, the junction contained 8 bases not matched to a gene. Germline V gene sequence: CDR1 WNHNN, CDR2 SYGVQD (reference sequence). This CDR3 region has 15 residues. The CDR3 coding sequence is TGCGCCAGCAGTGTCGGAGACAGGGCGCCAGATACGCAGTATTTT. As protein: CASSVGDRAPDTQYF.

The genes are TRBV11-2 and TRBJ2-7; D possibly corresponds to TRBD2 (5 bases). CDR1 and CDR2 from the germline V gene are SGHAT and FQNNGV. The CDR3 runs 13 residues. The V end was cut by 3 bases, the J end by 3 bases, with 9 bases between. The CDR3 nucleotides are TGTGCCAGCAGCTTGGGAGACAACTACGAGCAGTACTTC. Translating it yields CASSLGDNYEQYF.

This clone was seen just once. This chain connects TRBV2 to TRBJ2-7; 9 bases agree with TRBD2. The CDR3 covers 14 residues. CDR1 is SNHLY and CDR2 is FYNNEI in the germline V gene. V gave up 2 bases and J gave up 6 bases; unmatched junction bases: 5. The chain's CDR3 is CASSESGRKGEQYF. As DNA, the CDR3 is TGTGCCAGCAGTGAAAGCGGGAGGAAGGGCGAGCAGTACTTC.

The gene calls are TRBV27 and TRBJ2-7; TRBD2 might be the D (6 bases). V gave up 6 bases and J gave up 5 bases, with 17 bases separating them. The CDR3 is 14 residues long. The V gene's germline CDR1 is MNHEY and CDR2 SMNVEV (reference sequence). In DNA, the CDR3 is TGTGCCAGCAGGCCAACTGGGGAGGCCCACGAGCAGTACTTC. The encoded protein is CASRPTGEAHEQYF.

This clone came up a few times. The chain employs TRBV3-1 (or the pseudogene TRBV3-2) and TRBJ1-3, with 11 bases fitting TRBD1. The trim removed 5 bases at V and 2 bases at J, leaving 17 bases unmatched. CDR1 is LGHDT and CDR2 is YNNKEL in the germline V gene (reference sequence). The length of the CDR3 is 20 residues. This CDR3 reads CASSYHTGTGGLVAGNTIYF. DNA for the CDR3: TGTGCCAGCAGCTACCACACCGGGACAGGGGGACTTGTGGCTGGAAACACCATATATTTT.

The chain uses TRBV28 and TRBJ2-3, with 8 bases aligning to TRBD2. The germline gives CDR1 MDHEN, CDR2 SYDVKM. The CDR3 has 15 amino acids. J lost 3 bases, V lost 8 bases, and 10 bases had no gene match. The CDR3 protein is CASRTGGPRTDTQYF. The CDR3, as DNA: TGTGCCAGCCGAACGGGAGGGCCTCGTACAGATACGCAGTATTTT.

A single count supports this clone. The chain recombines TRBV20-1 with TRBJ2-5; TRBD1 might be the D (5 bases). The CDR3 contains 12 residues. Trimming removed 3 bases from V and 7 bases from J, with 12 bases in between. CDR1 and CDR2 (germline): DFQATT, SNEGSKA (reference sequence). The CDR3, as DNA: TGCAGTGCTAGTTCCAGGGTTGGGACCCAGTACTTC. It is translated as CSASSRVGTQYF.

This rearrangement joins TRBV5-1 to TRBJ2-5; 9 positions agree with TRBD1. Germline V gene sequence: CDR1 SGHRS, CDR2 YFSETQ. The J segment lost 5 bases and the V segment lost 4 bases, leaving 12 bases of the junction unmatched. The CDR3 loop spans 16 amino acids. DNA of the CDR3: TGCGCCAGCAGCCTAAATCCGGGACAGGGTCTTGAGACCCAGTACTTC. It codes for CASSLNPGQGLETQYF.

The J gene is TRBJ1-4, the V gene TRBV30; no definite D call. The V and J ends lost 0 bases and 8 bases respectively, with 13 bases between them. Germline V gene sequence: CDR1 GTSNPN, CDR2 SVGIG (reference sequence). The CDR3 loop spans 14 amino acids. In DNA form, the CDR3 reads TGTGCCTGGAGTGTGGGAGGAAGCGACGAAAAACTGTTTTTT. Encoded protein: CAWSVGGSDEKLFF.

The V call is TRBV24-1, the J call TRBJ2-6; 7 bases map to TRBD2. J lost 0 bases, V lost 4 bases, and 5 bases had no gene match. The V gene's germline CDR1 is KGHDR and CDR2 SFDVKD. The CDR3 sequence is 17 residues long. The CDR3 sequence: CATSDPQRGSGANVLTF. DNA of the CDR3: TGTGCCACCAGTGACCCTCAGCGGGGCTCTGGGGCCAACGTCCTGACTTTC.

This clone was seen ten or more times. The CDR3 loop is CASSHSSRDTSYGYTF. For the CDR3, the DNA is TGCGCCAGCAGCCACTCCAGCCGGGACACAAGCTATGGCTACACCTTC. The rearrangement links TRBV4-1 to TRBJ1-2; maybe TRBD1 (6 bases). Germline-derived CDR1 and CDR2 are MGHRA and YSYEKL. This CDR3 comprises 16 residues. Trimming cost V 3 bases and J 4 bases, with 18 bases left between them.

The chain is built from TRBV7-6 and TRBJ2-5; 7 nucleotides align to TRBD1. Trimming at V came to 4 bases and at J to 5 bases, leaving 16 bases not matched to a gene. The CDR3 runs to 17 residues. The germline gives CDR1 SGHVS, CDR2 FNYEAQ. CDR3 in amino acids: CASSWPSQGVGGETQYF. The DNA of the CDR3 is TGTGCCAGCAGCTGGCCCTCCCAGGGGGTCGGTGGGGAGACCCAGTACTTC.